The T cell receptor beta chain described here comes from a study of post-analysis software for immune sequencing data. Notes on the study in general: Controls showed lower frequencies than patients for roughly 5 TRBV segments, and TRBV5-6, TRBV5-1 and TRBV20-1 were among these.

The library was made from cDNA and included unique molecular identifiers. TCRdb re-derived calls from the PCR reads in MiXCR, one entry per CDR3 protein. The repertoire holds around 200,000 distinct CDR3 sequences, with about 30% as singletons. This clonotype was observed a handful of times. Antigen specificity is unknown. Trimming stripped 1 base from V and 2 bases from J, with 7 bases between. The germline gives CDR1 DFQATT, CDR2 SNEGSKA (reference sequence). The CDR3 is 13 amino acids. The chain recombines TRBV20-1 with TRBJ2-3, with D possibly being TRBD1 or TRBD2 (5 bases each). The sample comprised blood. This sequence was found in a girl younger than 18 with multiple sclerosis. The CDR3 nucleotides read TGCAGTGCTAGAGCGGGGACCACAGATACGCAGTATTTT. The encoded protein is CSARAGTTDTQYF.